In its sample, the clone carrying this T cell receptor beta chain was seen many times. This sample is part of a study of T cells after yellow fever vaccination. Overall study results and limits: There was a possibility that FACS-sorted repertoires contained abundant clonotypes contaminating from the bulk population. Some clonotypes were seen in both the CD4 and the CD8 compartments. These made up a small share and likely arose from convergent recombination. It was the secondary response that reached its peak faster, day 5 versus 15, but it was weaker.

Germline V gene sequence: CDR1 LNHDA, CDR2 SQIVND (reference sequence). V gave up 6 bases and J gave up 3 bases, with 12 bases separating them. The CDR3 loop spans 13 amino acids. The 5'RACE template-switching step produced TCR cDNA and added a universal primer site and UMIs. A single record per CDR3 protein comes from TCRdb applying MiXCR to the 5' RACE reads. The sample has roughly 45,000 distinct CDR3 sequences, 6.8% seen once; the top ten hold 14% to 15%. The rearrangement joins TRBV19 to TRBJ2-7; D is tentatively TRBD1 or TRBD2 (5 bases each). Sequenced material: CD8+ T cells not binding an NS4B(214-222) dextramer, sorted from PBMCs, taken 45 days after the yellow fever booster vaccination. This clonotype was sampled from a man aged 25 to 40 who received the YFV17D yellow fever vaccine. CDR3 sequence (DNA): TGTGCCAGTAGGTCGGGGCCGGGCTACGAGCAGTACTTC. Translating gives CASRSGPGYEQYF.